This T cell receptor (beta chain) was found in a study of T cells after yellow fever vaccination (dated 2019 in TCRdb). Turning to the overall study: The SMART-Seq v4 Ultra Low Input RNA kit was used to prepare libraries from fractions with low cell numbers. The cohort comprised two healthy male donors, one aged 18 to 29 and one aged 30 to 40 years. To follow T-cell clones before and after both primary and booster YFV17D yellow fever vaccination, bulk TCR alpha and beta repertoires underwent longitudinal sequencing. Blood samples were taken at several timepoints before and after primary and secondary immunization, and bulk PBMC replicates and cell subsets were isolated.

TCR cDNA was synthesized by 5'RACE template switching, which introduced a universal primer site and unique molecular identifiers. Priming for cDNA synthesis came from both the TCR alpha and TCR beta constant segments. Libraries were amplified in two PCR steps, with sample barcodes and sequencing adapters added in the second step. Libraries were sequenced on Illumina HiSeq 2500 (2x100 bp) or NovaSeq (2x150 bp). The study's processing was this. Demultiplexing of reads and collapsing into UMI consensus sequences were performed with MIGEC, and V(D)J alignment was carried out with MiXCR. Using edgeR on replicate PBMC samples, clonotypes were called vaccine-responding if FDR was below 0.01 and the log2 fold change was above 5 up to day 15. Each bulk clonotype received a CD4 or CD8 identity based on whether the sequenced CD4 or CD8 repertoire contained that clonotype at higher abundance. TCRdb itself trimmed the public reads at Q25 with fastp, ran MiXCR and retained productive beta chains. Each CDR3 protein gets just one entry, which takes the most common genes and DNA from the rows behind it. The V and J calls, along with clone size, are taken from TCRdb and not from the paper's own processing. The sample data list hundreds of thousands of distinct CDR3 sequences, and around 12% of these were observed just once. The ten largest clones add up to 14% to 15% of the sample.

CDR1 and CDR2, per the germline V gene (reference sequence), are SEHNR and FQNEAQ. V is clipped by 4 bases and J by 2 bases, and the sequence between their germline boundaries is 12 bases long. The CDR3 has 14 amino acids, counting the end cysteine and phenylalanine. The sequence is cut down to CDR3 DNA, 42 bases in frame from base 1. Regarding this clonotype: The target of this receptor is not known. Base-call qualities are not available, and no considerably larger clone is one nucleotide away.

What the research found in general, with its limitations: The secondary T-cell response was weaker than the primary response but faster, peaking on day 5 instead of day 15. Computational filtering was required because FACS-sorted repertoires could contain abundant contaminating clonotypes from the bulk population. A small fraction of clonotypes appeared in both the CD4 and CD8 compartments, likely as a result of convergent recombination. Most clones expanded after primary vaccination (96% of CD4 and roughly 91% of CD8) were re-detected after the booster, suggesting that broad memory maintenance occurred. The study included only a couple of donors, which limits how far the findings can be generalized.

In the paper's terms, the treatment or condition label means: live attenuated yellow fever vaccine strain. At each blood-draw timepoint, two biological replicates of bulk PBMCs were collected. A standard Ficoll-Paque protocol was used to isolate PBMCs from peripheral blood. RNA was extracted with TriZol from bulk PBMCs, CD4 and CD8 fractions, and dextramer-positive and dextramer-negative fractions. The sequence links TRBV7-9 to TRBJ2-7, and the D gene may be TRBD2, 6 bases matching. The input for sequencing was PBMCs, taken on the day of the yellow fever booster vaccination. The receptor was isolated from a man aged 25-45 years who received the YFV17D yellow fever vaccine. CDR3 reads: CASSSIRRAYEQYF. The DNA sequence is TGTGCCAGCAGCTCCATCCGGAGGGCCTACGAGCAGTACTTC.